This T cell receptor (beta chain) was sequenced for a study of cytomegalovirus exposure and HLA in healthy donors (dated by TCRdb to 2017 to 2019). For the wider study: According to an earlier analysis of 587 of the donors, 200 million or so T cells yielded 117 million unique TCR beta sequences and less than 300 Gb of sequence data. Donor age, sex, ethnicity and CMV serostatus were compiled alongside the repertoire data. An early release covering more than 500 HLA-typed donors comprised approximately 300 gigabases of sequencing data and tens of millions of unique TCR sequences. A later analysis re-examined previously published TCR beta repertoires from more than 650 donors and added high-resolution HLA genotyping to investigate patterns of TCR occurrence. All discovery cohort repertoires had been generated on a single sequencing platform. Besides the first cohort of 550 to 750 subjects, a separate validation cohort made up of roughly 130 different subjects was used. A later genetic analysis used genome-wide SNP genotypes for about 65% of the roughly 700 donors, treating that subset as a discovery cohort. HLA typing covered class I and class II loci at four-digit resolution. The study combined high-throughput TCR immunosequencing, statistical association of individual TCRs with disease status, and machine learning to predict cytomegalovirus infection status. The aim of the study was to test whether cataloging public T cell receptors could identify signatures of past pathogen exposure. Rather than using new phenotypic data, the later analysis identified candidate immune exposures from TCR beta sequences and from how often those sequences occurred across donors. On average, around 240,000 unique TCR beta nucleotide sequences were sequenced per donor among fewer than 500 genotyped donors of the cohort, with roughly 18% of those sequences being non-productive. Of the roughly 400 genotyped donors, 81% were placed in the genetic ancestry cluster associated with self-reported Caucasian donors. In an earlier analysis of a few hundred of the donors, high-throughput TCR beta sequencing was used to judge whether each TCR beta V gene segment behaved as functional or pseudogenic. The study used immunosequencing to profile the T cell repertoires of 670 or so subjects and linked those repertoires to cytomegalovirus serostatus. Typing coverage differed by locus: A, B, C, DRB1 and DQB1 were typed in roughly 629-630 donors, DQA1 in roughly 510, DPA1 in over 600, and DPB1 in about 450. Four to six DR-DQ haplotypes were handled as single units for association and clustering, since linkage in the cohort was strong.

A word on this clone: Its antigen is unknown. No much larger clonotype is one base removed from it; base qualities were not supplied.

Library generation was performed with the immunoSEQ multiplex PCR assay. The multiplex PCR relied on a mix of 60 forward primers for TCR Vbeta segments and 13 reverse primers for TCR Jbeta segments. Amplification of the CDR3 region of rearranged TCR beta genes was performed with a multiplex PCR assay on genomic DNA. The Illumina HiSeq System was used to sequence the amplified TCR beta libraries as 87-base-pair reads. The study's processing was this. Across the 670 or so repertoires, a later analysis counted about 81 million unique TCR beta chains, roughly 11 million of which were shared by at least two donors. To remove PCR and sequencing errors, raw reads were error-corrected and collapsed into unique sequences using a nearest-neighbor algorithm that merged closely related sequences. Alignment of CDR3 sequences to IMGT reference sequences was used to assign V, D and J gene segments. For a sequence to be retained, at least a six-nucleotide match to both a V gene segment and a J gene segment was required. A rearrangement was called productive if the CDR3 had no stop codons and remained in frame with V and J, and every other rearrangement was called non-productive. CDR3 was defined according to IMGT convention as the region running from the second conserved V-encoded cysteine to the conserved J-encoded phenylalanine. Sequences without an unambiguous match to a single V gene segment were excluded from the earlier analysis of over 500 of the donors. An earlier analysis of fewer than 650 of the donors classified V segments as functional when productive rearrangements were above 56.7% and as segregating when the standard deviation between donors was above 5%. A statistical classification framework was developed to diagnose cytomegalovirus status using the catalog of TCR beta chain sequences. V and J gene assignment, in a later analysis, came from comparing TCR nucleotide sequences with IMGT/GENE-DB human TR gene sequences. A later analysis assigned CDR3 sequences and most-parsimonious VDJ recombination scenarios with the TCRdist pipeline. In a later analysis, every TCR beta chain was defined by the combination of its CDR3 amino acid sequence and its V-gene family, and reads without a unique V-gene family were dropped. To address suspected cross-contamination and a sequencing artifact, a later analysis removed 592 highly shared, low-generation-probability nucleotide sequences. For each public chain, a later analysis derived a clonal expansion index from normalized ranks of inferred template counts within each repertoire. A later analysis computed generation probabilities with a VDJ recombination model fitted to out-of-frame rearrangements, and checked the results against IGoR. Hypergeometric tests were used in a later analysis to score TCR-TCR, TCR-HLA and TCR-CMV co-occurrence, with a repertoire-size bias correction applied to the TCR pairs. A later analysis estimated false discovery rates by permuting HLA or CMV assignments 20 times. In a later analysis, co-occurring TCRs were grouped using DBSCAN, and TCRdist sequence similarity was added for clustering within HLA-allele-positive subsets. For co-occurrence clustering, repertoires with fewer than 30,000 or more than 120,000 public chains were excluded, along with roughly 5 repertoires with anomalous nucleotide sharing. The clones in this table, taken by TCRdb from immuneACCESS, are in-frame only. Not every clone is retained; where verified, under half of the shortfall comes from an unresolved V gene, and the cause of the rest is unknown. V and J calls and clone size are given by that table; D and trimming were obtained from the DNA. In this sample the table shows about 170,000 clones, roughly 80% of which occur a single time. Over 0.85% of the sample is held by the ten biggest clonotypes.

The investigation overall reported the following: In a later analysis, HLA-associated TCR beta chains were found to be more clonally expanded and to have lower generation probabilities than equally common non-associated chains. A further reported finding was that TCR beta sequences accurately predicted the HLA-A and HLA-B alleles for most subjects in the first cohort. Roughly uniform sequencing depth across donors was assumed in presence/absence analyses, although this assumption may not hold. Because some donors lacked HLA typing at each locus, the association tests relied only on the typed subset. According to a later analysis, most CMV-associated TCR beta chains appeared to be HLA-restricted, and the HLA associations seemed to be driven largely by CMV exposure. The classifier was reported to diagnose cytomegalovirus status with high specificity and sensitivity in both the original and validation cohorts. A later analysis reported that several top co-occurrence clusters appeared linked to parvovirus B19, influenza, CMV and Epstein-Barr virus. Some 16 rarely observed V segments, including chromosome 9 orphons, were excluded from the earlier analysis of about 610 of the donors because counts were too low. This cohort had only TCR beta chains sequenced, and the lack of alpha or paired-chain data limited which features could be detected. A few of the identified cytomegalovirus-associated TCR beta chains were confirmed in vitro to be specific for cytomegalovirus antigens. In the study, some 180 TCR beta chains were listed as associated with cytomegalovirus. According to the authors, the approach could potentially be generalized to other disease states and immunological phenotypes. Compared with the approximately 670-donor mean, donors in an Asian-associated ancestry cluster had fewer N-insertions in productive TCRs, according to a later genetic analysis. The 87-base-pair reads could not distinguish some IMGT-functional V segments, including TRBV6-2 and TRBV6-3, so those segments were excluded. In a later genetic analysis, a missense DCLRE1C variant was associated with V-gene and J-gene trimming of TCR beta chains, and the association was replicated in an independent cohort. In an earlier analysis of some 500 of the donors, most TCR beta V segments were observed in productive rearrangements about 87% or about 30% of the time, broadly matching IMGT annotations. Most TCR sequences were seen in very few donors, while some public TCRs were found in many individuals. CMV serostatus was the only immune exposure information available for the cohort. The sequencing pipeline was judged likely to have produced a cluster of highly shared sequence variants as a technical artifact. Strong co-occurrence of HLA alleles, especially DR and DQ, made assigning TCR associations to individual alleles difficult. A later analysis found that TCR association rates varied across HLA loci, with DRB1 alleles showing the most associated TCRs and HLA-C alleles the fewest. At a false discovery rate of 0.05, a later analysis linked about 16,000 TCR beta sequences to specific HLA alleles. Linkage disequilibrium might explain the correlated functional status among segregating V segments, but an unknown experimental factor could not be excluded.

Taken from the germline V gene, the CDR1 and CDR2 loops are SNHLY and FYNNEI. V is trimmed back by 6 bases and J by 3 bases, and the junction contains 5 bases that no gene match accounts for. The CDR3 holds 14 amino acids from the cysteine to the phenylalanine. Just the 42-base CDR3 DNA is kept, in frame starting at base 1. The cohort consisted of approximately 690 healthy bone marrow donors. Cohort members were all nominally healthy when sampled, although unrecorded immune exposures were likely present. The donor tested CMV seropositive and was one of the 289 seropositive cohort members. A peripheral blood sample was collected from each donor, and TCR beta sequencing was performed on peripheral blood mononuclear cells. The Qiagen DNeasy Blood Extraction Kit was used to extract genomic DNA from the blood cell samples.

The sequence links TRBV2 to TRBJ1-5, and 7 bases in between align with TRBD1. The sequence was obtained from a girl aged 2-10 years in good health and CMV-seropositive. Sequenced material: PBMCs. The CDR3 sequence is CASRAGTDNQPQHF. The nucleotides are TGTGCCAGCAGGGCCGGGACAGACAATCAGCCCCAGCATTTT.